The 26 T cell receptor beta chains below come from one sample, sequenced in a study of T cell responses to AZD1222 COVID-19 vaccine (TCRdb year 2021). The time point label on this specimen signifies: baseline before first vaccination. Libraries were prepared through the immunoSEQ multiplex PCR assay. Here the immuneACCESS table is served through TCRdb, limited to in-frame sequences with V and J called. Missing clones are a known gap in these copies; in checked studies unresolved V genes cover under half, and the rest lacks a known reason. The sample contains about 160,000 clones, roughly 86% of them found a single time. The ten largest clones represent around 5.5% of the sample. Sequences were derived from peripheral blood, sampled on day 0 of AZD1222 vaccination. The receptors were sampled from an adult in good health.

The chain uses TRBV18 and TRBJ1-1, with 11 nucleotides matching TRBD1. Trimming took 6 bases from V and 4 from J; bases not matched to a gene: 4. The germline V gene has CDR1 KGHSH and CDR2 LQKENI. The CDR3 consists of 14 residues. The CDR3 sequence: CASSQGQGGTEAFF. The CDR3 DNA reads TGTGCCAGCTCGCAGGGACAGGGGGGCACTGAAGCTTTCTTT.

The chain combines TRBV18 with TRBJ1-3, with D hard to call. Germline assignment: CDR1 KGHSH and CDR2 LQKENI. The CDR3 has 14 residues. V gave up 0 bases and J gave up 5 bases, with 8 bases separating them. CDR3 nucleotides: TGTGCCAGCTCACCACCGGAGCGGAGAAACACCATATATTTT. Amino acid sequence: CASSPPERRNTIYF.

This chain connects TRBV4-3 to TRBJ2-3; maybe TRBD1 (5 bases). The CDR3 runs 16 residues. Per the germline V gene, CDR1 is LGHNA and CDR2 is YSLEER. Deletions cut 5 bases from V and 0 bases from J, with 15 bases between. The CDR3 here is CASSSSYRSSTDTQYF. CDR3 sequence (DNA): TGCGCCAGCAGCAGTTCGTACAGGTCTAGCACAGATACGCAGTATTTT.

V gene TRBV6-2 or TRBV6-3 combines with J gene TRBJ1-3; D perhaps matches TRBD1 (6 bases). V was trimmed by 4 bases and J by 2 bases, leaving 12 bases between them. The CDR3 is 15 amino acids. Germline lookup yields CDR1 MNHEY and CDR2 SVGEGT. For the CDR3, the DNA is TGTGCCAGCAGTTCCCACAGGGCACCTGGAAACACCATATATTTT. Translated, it gives CASSSHRAPGNTIYF.

The genes are TRBV19 and TRBJ2-1; 9 bases fit TRBD2. The germline V gene encodes CDR1 LNHDA and CDR2 SQIVND (reference sequence). The V gene end was trimmed by 4 bases and the J gene end by 10 bases; junction bases not matched to a gene: 5. The CDR3 is 13 residues long. The chain's CDR3 is CASSTIAGEEQFF. CDR3 DNA sequence: TGTGCCAGTAGTACGATAGCGGGAGAAGAGCAGTTCTTC. Combining the CDR3 with reference TRBV19 and TRBJ2-1 gives the whole variable domain DGGITQSPKYLFRKEGQNVTLSCEQNLNHDAMYWYRQDPGQGLRLIYYSQIVNDFQKGDIAEGYSVSREKKESFPLTVTSAQKNPTAFYLCASSTIAGEEQFFGPGTRLTVL.

The chain is built from TRBV5-1 and TRBJ2-5; weak D call: TRBD2 (6 bases). CDR1 and CDR2 (germline): SGHRS, YFSETQ. The CDR3 contains 14 residues. Trimming removed 2 bases at V and 5 bases at J, with 13 bases between. This CDR3 is CASSLSLGGETQYF. The DNA of the CDR3 is TGCGCCAGCAGCTTATCCTTGGGGGGTGAGACCCAGTACTTC.

V usage is TRBV10-3 and J usage is TRBJ2-3; no clear D. Germline V gene data show CDR1 as ENHRY and CDR2 as SYGVKD. Trimming stripped 6 bases from V and 2 bases from J, with 12 bases between. CDR3 size: 14 residues. Here the CDR3 reads CAISPLSFTDTQYF. CDR3 bases: TGTGCCATCAGCCCCTTAAGCTTCACAGATACGCAGTATTTT.

This sequence joins TRBV2 and TRBJ1-5, with D possibly TRBD1 on 5 matching bases. The CDR3 length is 15 residues. CDR1 is SNHLY, CDR2 FYNNEI, per germline. Trimming removed 6 bases at V and 0 bases at J, with 12 bases between. The CDR3 region is CASRAGTYSNQPQHF. The DNA of the CDR3 is TGTGCCAGCAGGGCCGGGACCTATAGCAATCAGCCCCAGCATTTT. Supplemented by reference TRBV2 and TRBJ1-5, the full variable domain reads EPEVTQTPSHQVTQMGQEVILRCVPISNHLYFYWYRQILGQKVEFLVSFYNNEISEKSEIFDDQFSVERPDGSNFTLKIRSTKLEDSAMYFCASRAGTYSNQPQHFGDGTRLSIL.

This chain uses TRBV5-8 with TRBJ1-5, with TRBD1 identical over 11 bases. The CDR3 length is 15 residues. V lost 4 bases, J lost 5 bases, and 5 bases stayed unmatched. The germline V gene encodes CDR1 SGHTS and CDR2 YDEGEE. In DNA form, the CDR3 reads TGTGCCAGCAGCCCCGGGACAGGGGGTTATCAGCCCCAGCATTTT. This translates into CASSPGTGGYQPQHF.

The V gene is TRBV3-1 (or the pseudogene TRBV3-2), the J gene TRBJ2-7; D may be TRBD1 or TRBD2 (5 bases each). Per the germline V gene, CDR1 is LGHDT and CDR2 is YNNKEL (reference sequence). V was clipped by 3 bases and J by 2 bases, with 17 bases between them. This CDR3 is 16 amino acids long. The CDR3 DNA reads as TGTGCCAGCAGCCACTCTACGCAGGGAGCCGCCTACGAGCAGTACTTC. Translating gives CASSHSTQGAAYEQYF.

The chain joins TRBV4-3 to TRBJ2-5; 9 nucleotides line up with TRBD2. Germline V gene lookup returns CDR1 LGHNA and CDR2 YSLEER. V was clipped by 0 bases and J by 4 bases; unmatched bases: 6. The CDR3 length is 16 residues. The CDR3 DNA reads TGCGCCAGCAGCCAAGAGTTGCTACTAGCGGGAGAGACCCAGTACTTC. It specifies CASSQELLLAGETQYF.

The genes are TRBV30 and TRBJ2-3; D is unresolved. The CDR3 totals 15 residues. The V gene's germline CDR1 is GTSNPN and CDR2 SVGIG (reference sequence). V shed 3 bases and J shed 1 base, with 14 bases lying between them. The CDR3 region has the DNA TGTGCCTGGAGATCCCCAGACACCCGCACAGATACGCAGTATTTT. It codes for CAWRSPDTRTDTQYF.

V usage is TRBV7-9 and J usage is TRBJ1-1; D is unresolved. Germline CDR1 SEHNR, CDR2 FQNEAQ (reference sequence). The CDR3 length is 13 residues. V lost 6 bases and J lost 4, with 12 bases in between. The CDR3 region is CASRISSATEAFF. In nucleotides, the CDR3 is TGTGCCAGCAGAATTAGCTCCGCCACTGAAGCTTTCTTT.

The chain couples TRBV5-1 to TRBJ1-6, with no clear D. V was clipped by 1 base and J by 8 bases, with 7 bases between them. The CDR3 sequence is 13 residues long. In germline, CDR1 is SGHRS, CDR2 YFSETQ. CDR3 DNA: TGCGCCAGCAGCTTGATTGCCGATTCACCCCTCCACTTT. It codes for CASSLIADSPLHF.

The chain employs TRBV27 and TRBJ1-5; a weak D match, TRBD1 (6 bases). Germline V gives CDR1 MNHEY, CDR2 SMNVEV (reference sequence). Trimming stripped 5 bases from V and 2 bases from J, with 13 bases between. CDR3 length equals 15 residues. CDR3 in amino acids: CASSPGVSGNQPQHF. The CDR3, as DNA: TGTGCCAGCAGTCCAGGGGTAAGTGGCAATCAGCCCCAGCATTTT.

The J gene is TRBJ2-7, the V gene TRBV4-1, with TRBD2 as a possible D gene (5 bases). The ends were cut back, 0 bases at V and 0 bases at J, with 15 bases in the middle. The CDR3 spans 17 residues. The germline V gene encodes CDR1 MGHRA and CDR2 YSYEKL. The CDR3 sequence is CASSQDQADHFSYEQYF. The CDR3, as DNA: TGCGCCAGCAGCCAAGATCAAGCGGATCACTTCTCCTACGAGCAGTACTTC.

The chain links TRBV24-1 to TRBJ2-2; D is unresolved. CDR3 size: 15 residues. Germline values: CDR1 KGHDR, CDR2 SFDVKD. V lost 4 bases to trimming and J lost 1 base, with 9 bases between them. In nucleotides, the CDR3 is TGTGCCACCAGTGACCGGACGGAGAACACCGGGGAGCTGTTTTTT. This codes for CATSDRTENTGELFF.

This chain uses TRBV29-1 with TRBJ1-6; D ambiguous. Trimming shortened V by 4 bases and J by 8 bases, and 6 bases separated the two germline ends. The CDR3 is made up of 11 amino acids. Germline V CDR1 and CDR2: SQVTM, ANQGSEA. This CDR3 reads CSVGVDSPLHF. CDR3 DNA: TGCAGCGTTGGAGTGGATTCACCCCTCCACTTT.

The sample holds one count of this clone. The genes are TRBV28 and TRBJ2-7; D not certain. V lost 8 bases, J lost 10 bases, and 15 bases lay in between. The V gene's germline CDR1 is MDHEN and CDR2 SYDVKM. The CDR3 consists of 11 residues. The CDR3 sequence is CASSSPYPQYF. The CDR3 nucleotides are TGTGCCAGCTCCAGCCCCTACCCCCAGTACTTC.

The rearrangement uses TRBV6-4 and TRBJ2-1; D gene ambiguous. The CDR3 sequence is 15 residues long. Trimming pared 4 bases from V and 0 bases from J, leaving 10 bases between. Germline V gives CDR1 MRHNA, CDR2 SNTAGT. CDR3 in amino acids: CASSGEVGSYNEQFF. The CDR3 DNA is TGTGCCAGCAGTGGCGAGGTCGGCTCCTACAATGAGCAGTTCTTC.

As DNA, the CDR3 is TGCAGCGTTAGGACAGCTTACGAGCAGTACTTC. Amino acid sequence: CSVRTAYEQYF. This rearrangement joins TRBV29-1 to TRBJ2-7; weak D call: TRBD1 (6 bases). The CDR3 runs to 11 residues. Germline values: CDR1 SQVTM, CDR2 ANQGSEA. V was shortened by 5 bases and J by 4 bases, with 9 bases between the two germline ends.

This clone was counted once. This chain uses TRBV30 with TRBJ1-1, with a possible D match to TRBD1 (5 bases). The CDR3 extends over 12 amino acids. V was pared by 0 bases and J by 6 bases, with 8 bases between. Per germline, CDR1 GTSNPN and CDR2 SVGIG (reference sequence). CDR3 bases: TGTGCCTGGAGTGTAAGGGGTTCTGAAGCTTTCTTT. Translated: CAWSVRGSEAFF.

This chain uses TRBV5-6 with TRBJ1-1; D remains unclear. This CDR3 is built from 13 residues. Germline V lookup: CDR1 SGHDT, CDR2 YYEEEE. Between the trimmed V and J ends, which lost 6 bases and 1 base, there was a span of 10 bases. The CDR3 spells CASNRRTNTEAFF. The CDR3 DNA reads as TGTGCCAGCAACCGACGGACGAACACTGAAGCTTTCTTT.

The chain joins TRBV28 to TRBJ2-2; D possibly corresponds to TRBD2 (5 bases). The length of the CDR3 is 15 residues. V lost 4 bases and J lost 2, with 11 bases in between. Germline assignment: CDR1 MDHEN and CDR2 SYDVKM. This chain's CDR3 is CASSSGGANTGELFF. CDR3 coding DNA: TGTGCCAGCAGTTCCGGAGGAGCTAACACCGGGGAGCTGTTTTTT.

The rearrangement joins TRBV5-6 to TRBJ1-1; D remains ambiguous. V dropped 2 bases and J dropped 5 bases, with 13 bases sitting between them. CDR1 is SGHDT, CDR2 YYEEEE, per germline. The CDR3 runs 14 residues. As DNA, the CDR3 is TGTGCCAGCAGCTTTTCCGGGTATGGAACTGAAGCTTTCTTT. Its protein product is CASSFSGYGTEAFF.

This sequence joins TRBV7-2 and TRBJ2-4; no clear D. This CDR3 is 14 amino acids long. Trimming stripped 0 bases from V and 0 bases from J, with 3 bases between. CDR1 and CDR2 (germline): SGHTA, FQGNSA. The CDR3, as DNA: TGTGCCAGCAGCTTAGCTCCAGCCAAAAACATTCAGTACTTC. This sequence encodes CASSLAPAKNIQYF. The whole variable domain, remainder taken from reference TRBV7-2 and TRBJ2-4, is GAGVSQSPSNKVTEKGKDVELRCDPISGHTALYWYRQSLGQGLEFLIYFQGNSAPDKSGLPSDRFSAERTGGSVSTLTIQRTQQEDSAVYLCASSLAPAKNIQYFGAGTRLSVL.